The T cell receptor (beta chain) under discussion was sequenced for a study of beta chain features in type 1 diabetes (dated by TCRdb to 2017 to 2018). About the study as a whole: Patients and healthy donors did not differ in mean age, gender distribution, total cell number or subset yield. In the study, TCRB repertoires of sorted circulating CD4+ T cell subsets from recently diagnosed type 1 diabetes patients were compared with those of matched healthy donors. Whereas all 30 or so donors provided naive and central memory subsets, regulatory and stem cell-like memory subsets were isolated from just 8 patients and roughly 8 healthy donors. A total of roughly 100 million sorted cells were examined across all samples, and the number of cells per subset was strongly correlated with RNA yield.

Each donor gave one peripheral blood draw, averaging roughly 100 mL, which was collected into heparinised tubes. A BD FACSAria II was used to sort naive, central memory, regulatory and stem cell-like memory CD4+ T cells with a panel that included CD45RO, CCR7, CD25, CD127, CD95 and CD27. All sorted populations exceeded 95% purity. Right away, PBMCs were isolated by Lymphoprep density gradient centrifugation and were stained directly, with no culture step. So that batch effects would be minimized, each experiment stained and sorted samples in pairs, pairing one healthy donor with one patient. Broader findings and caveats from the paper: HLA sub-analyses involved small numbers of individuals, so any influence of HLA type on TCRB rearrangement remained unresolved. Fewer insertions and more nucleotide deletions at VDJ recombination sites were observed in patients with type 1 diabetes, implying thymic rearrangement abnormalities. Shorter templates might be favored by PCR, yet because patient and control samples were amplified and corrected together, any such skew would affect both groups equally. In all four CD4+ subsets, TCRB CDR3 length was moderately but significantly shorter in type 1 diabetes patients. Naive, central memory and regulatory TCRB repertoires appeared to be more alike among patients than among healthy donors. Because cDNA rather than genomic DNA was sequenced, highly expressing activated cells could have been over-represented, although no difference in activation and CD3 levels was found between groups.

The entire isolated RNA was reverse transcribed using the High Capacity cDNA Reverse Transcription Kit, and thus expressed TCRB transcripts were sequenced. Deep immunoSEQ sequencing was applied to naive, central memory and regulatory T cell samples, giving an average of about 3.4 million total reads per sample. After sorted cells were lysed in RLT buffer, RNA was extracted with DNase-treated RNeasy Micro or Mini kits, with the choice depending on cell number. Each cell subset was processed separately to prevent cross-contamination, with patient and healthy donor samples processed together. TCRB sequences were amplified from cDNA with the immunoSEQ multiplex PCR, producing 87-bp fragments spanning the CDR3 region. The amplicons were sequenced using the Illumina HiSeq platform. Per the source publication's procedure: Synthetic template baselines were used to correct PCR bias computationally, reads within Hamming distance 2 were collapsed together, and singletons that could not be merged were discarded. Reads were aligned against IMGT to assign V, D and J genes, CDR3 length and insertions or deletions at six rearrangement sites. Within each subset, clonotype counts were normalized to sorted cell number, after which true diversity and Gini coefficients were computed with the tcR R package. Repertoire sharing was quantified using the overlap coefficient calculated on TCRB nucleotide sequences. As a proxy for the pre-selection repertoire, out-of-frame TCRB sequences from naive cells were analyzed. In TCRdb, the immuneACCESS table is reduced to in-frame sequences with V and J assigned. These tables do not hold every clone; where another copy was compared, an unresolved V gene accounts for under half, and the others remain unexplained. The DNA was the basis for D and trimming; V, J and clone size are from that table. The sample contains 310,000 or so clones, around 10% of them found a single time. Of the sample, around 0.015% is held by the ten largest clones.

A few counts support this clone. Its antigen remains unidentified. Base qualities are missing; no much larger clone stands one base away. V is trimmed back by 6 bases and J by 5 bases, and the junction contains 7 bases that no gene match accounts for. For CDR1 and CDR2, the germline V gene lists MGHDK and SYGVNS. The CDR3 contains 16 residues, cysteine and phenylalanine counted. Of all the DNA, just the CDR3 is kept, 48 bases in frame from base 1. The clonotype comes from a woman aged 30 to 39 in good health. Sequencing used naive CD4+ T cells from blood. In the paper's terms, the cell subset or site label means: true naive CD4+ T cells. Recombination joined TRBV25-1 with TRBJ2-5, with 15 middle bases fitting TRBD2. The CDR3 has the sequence CASSQGLAGGQETQYF. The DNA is TGTGCCAGCAGCCAAGGACTAGCGGGAGGGCAGGAGACCCAGTACTTC.